This T cell receptor (beta chain) derives from a study of cytomegalovirus exposure and HLA in healthy donors. The study ran its PCR with 60 Vbeta and 13 Jbeta primers. Data came from immunoSEQ multiplex PCR; TCRdb stores just in-frame clones and leaves some out. The sample carries 97,000 or so clones, about 81% recorded once. Germline assignment: CDR1 SEHNR and CDR2 FQNEAQ (reference sequence). J was trimmed by 2 bases and V by 1 base; bases with no gene match: 10. This CDR3 spans 17 amino acids. In regard to this clone: Its antigen is still unknown.

Study findings and constraints: In a later analysis, several top co-occurrence clusters appeared linked to parvovirus B19, influenza, CMV and Epstein-Barr virus. Being indistinguishable, some V segments were excluded, TRBV6-2 and TRBV6-3 among them.

The source of this sequence is a man between 40 and 49 years old in good health and CMV-seronegative. The sample comprised PBMCs. The chain links TRBV7-9 to TRBJ2-5, with 7 bases lining up with TRBD2. In DNA, the CDR3 is TGTGCCAGCAGCTTAGAAACACTAGCGTTAAGGCAAGAGACCCAGTACTTC. Its translation is CASSLETLALRQETQYF.